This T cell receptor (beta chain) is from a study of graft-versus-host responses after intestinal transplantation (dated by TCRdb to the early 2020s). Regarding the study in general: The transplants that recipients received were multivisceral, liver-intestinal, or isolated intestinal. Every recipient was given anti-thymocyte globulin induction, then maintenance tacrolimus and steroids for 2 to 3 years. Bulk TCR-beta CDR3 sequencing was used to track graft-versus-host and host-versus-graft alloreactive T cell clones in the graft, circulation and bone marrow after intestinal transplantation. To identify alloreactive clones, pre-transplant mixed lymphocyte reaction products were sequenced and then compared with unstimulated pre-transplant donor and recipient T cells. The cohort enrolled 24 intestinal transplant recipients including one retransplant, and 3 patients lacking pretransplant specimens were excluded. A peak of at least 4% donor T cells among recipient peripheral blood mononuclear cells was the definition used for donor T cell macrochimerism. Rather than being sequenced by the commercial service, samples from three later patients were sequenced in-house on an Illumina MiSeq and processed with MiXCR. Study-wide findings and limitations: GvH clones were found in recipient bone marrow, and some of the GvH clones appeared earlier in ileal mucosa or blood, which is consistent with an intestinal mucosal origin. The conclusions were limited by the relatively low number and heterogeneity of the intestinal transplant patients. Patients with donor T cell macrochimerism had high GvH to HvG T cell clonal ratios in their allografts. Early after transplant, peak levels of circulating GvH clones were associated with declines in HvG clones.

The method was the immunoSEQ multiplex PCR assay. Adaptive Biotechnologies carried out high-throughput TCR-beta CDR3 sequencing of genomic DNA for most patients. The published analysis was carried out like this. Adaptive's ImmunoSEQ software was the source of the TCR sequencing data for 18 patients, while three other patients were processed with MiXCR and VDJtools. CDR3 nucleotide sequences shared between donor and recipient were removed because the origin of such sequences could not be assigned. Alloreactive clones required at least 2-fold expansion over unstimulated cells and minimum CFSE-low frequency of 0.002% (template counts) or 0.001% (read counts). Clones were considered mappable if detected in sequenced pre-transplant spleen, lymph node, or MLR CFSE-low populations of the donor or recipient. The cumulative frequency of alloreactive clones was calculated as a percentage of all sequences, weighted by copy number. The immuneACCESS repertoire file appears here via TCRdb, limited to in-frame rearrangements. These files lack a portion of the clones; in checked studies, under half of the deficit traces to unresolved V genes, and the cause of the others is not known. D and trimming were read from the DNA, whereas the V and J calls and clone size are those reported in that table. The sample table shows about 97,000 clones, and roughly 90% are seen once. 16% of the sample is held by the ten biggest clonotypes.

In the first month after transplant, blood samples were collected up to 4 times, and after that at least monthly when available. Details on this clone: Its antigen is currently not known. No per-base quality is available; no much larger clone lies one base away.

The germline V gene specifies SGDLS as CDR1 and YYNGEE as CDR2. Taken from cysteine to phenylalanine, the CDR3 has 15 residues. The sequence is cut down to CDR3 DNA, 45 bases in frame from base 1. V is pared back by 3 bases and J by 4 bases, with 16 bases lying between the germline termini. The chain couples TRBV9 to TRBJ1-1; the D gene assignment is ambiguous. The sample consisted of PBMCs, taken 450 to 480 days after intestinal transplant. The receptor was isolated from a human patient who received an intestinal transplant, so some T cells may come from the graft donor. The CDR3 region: CASSAGSLRSTEAFF. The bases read TGTGCCAGCAGCGCGGGATCGTTGAGGAGCACTGAAGCTTTCTTT.